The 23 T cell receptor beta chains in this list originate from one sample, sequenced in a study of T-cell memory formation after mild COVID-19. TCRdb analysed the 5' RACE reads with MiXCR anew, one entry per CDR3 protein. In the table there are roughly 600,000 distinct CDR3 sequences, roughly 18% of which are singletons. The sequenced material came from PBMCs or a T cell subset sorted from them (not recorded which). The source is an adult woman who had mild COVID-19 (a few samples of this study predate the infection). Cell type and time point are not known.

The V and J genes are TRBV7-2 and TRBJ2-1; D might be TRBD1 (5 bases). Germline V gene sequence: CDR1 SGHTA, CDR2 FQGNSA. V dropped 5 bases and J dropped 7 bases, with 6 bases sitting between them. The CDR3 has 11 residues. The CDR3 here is CASSGANEQFF. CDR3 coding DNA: TGTGCCAGCAGCGGGGCAAATGAGCAGTTCTTC.

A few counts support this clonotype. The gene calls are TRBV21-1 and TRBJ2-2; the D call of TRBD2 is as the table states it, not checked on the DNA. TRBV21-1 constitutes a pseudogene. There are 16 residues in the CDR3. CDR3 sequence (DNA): TGTGCCAGCAGCAAAGGGGACTGCATGAACACCGGGGAGCTGTTTTTT. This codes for CASSKGDCMNTGELFF.

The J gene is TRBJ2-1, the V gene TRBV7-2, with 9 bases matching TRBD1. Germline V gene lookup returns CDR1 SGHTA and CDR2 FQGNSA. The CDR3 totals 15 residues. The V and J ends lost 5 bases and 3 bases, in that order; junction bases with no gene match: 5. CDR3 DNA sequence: TGTGCCAGCAGCGGTGGACAGGGGAGCTACAATGAGCAGTTCTTC. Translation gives CASSGGQGSYNEQFF.

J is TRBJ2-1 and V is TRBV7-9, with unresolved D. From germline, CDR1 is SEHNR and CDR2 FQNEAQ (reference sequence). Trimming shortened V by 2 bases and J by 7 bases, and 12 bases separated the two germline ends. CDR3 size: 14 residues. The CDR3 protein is CASSLFEASNEQFF. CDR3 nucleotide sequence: TGTGCCAGCAGCTTATTTGAGGCGAGTAATGAGCAGTTCTTC.

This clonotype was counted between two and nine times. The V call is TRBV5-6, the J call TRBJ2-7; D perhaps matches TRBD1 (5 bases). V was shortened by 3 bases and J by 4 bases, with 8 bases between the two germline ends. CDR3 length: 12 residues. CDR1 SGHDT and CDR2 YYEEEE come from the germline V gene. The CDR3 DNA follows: TGTGCCAGCAGCTATCAGGGTTACGAGCAGTACTTC. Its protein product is CASSYQGYEQYF.

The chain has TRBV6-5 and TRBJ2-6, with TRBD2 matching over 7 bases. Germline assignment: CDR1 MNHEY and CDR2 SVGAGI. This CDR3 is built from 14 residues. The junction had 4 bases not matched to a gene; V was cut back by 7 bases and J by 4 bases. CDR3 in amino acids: CASKPGGGANVLTF. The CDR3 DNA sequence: TGTGCCAGCAAGCCGGGAGGCGGGGCCAACGTCCTGACTTTC.

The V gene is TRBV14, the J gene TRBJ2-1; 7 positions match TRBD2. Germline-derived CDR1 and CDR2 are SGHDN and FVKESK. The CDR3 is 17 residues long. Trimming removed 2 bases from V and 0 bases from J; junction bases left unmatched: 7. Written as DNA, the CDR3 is TGTGCCAGCAGCCAACGGCCCCTAGCGGCCTCCTACAATGAGCAGTTCTTC. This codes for CASSQRPLAASYNEQFF.

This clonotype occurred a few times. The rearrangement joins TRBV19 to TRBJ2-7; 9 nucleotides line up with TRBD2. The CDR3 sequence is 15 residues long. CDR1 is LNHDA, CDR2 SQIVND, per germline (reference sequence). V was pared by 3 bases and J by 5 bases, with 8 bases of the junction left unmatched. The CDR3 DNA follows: TGTGCCAGTAGTATCGGGTCGACTAGCGGCCACGAGCAGTACTTC. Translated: CASSIGSTSGHEQYF.

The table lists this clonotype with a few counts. The CDR3 coding sequence is TGCGCCAGCAGCCCCGGGACTAGCGAGTACGAGCAGTACTTC. Encoded protein: CASSPGTSEYEQYF. This rearrangement joins TRBV5-1 to TRBJ2-7; 10 bases are shared with TRBD2. The CDR3 is made up of 14 amino acids. J lost 4 bases, V lost 4 bases, and 5 bases had no gene match. Germline V lookup: CDR1 SGHRS, CDR2 YFSETQ.

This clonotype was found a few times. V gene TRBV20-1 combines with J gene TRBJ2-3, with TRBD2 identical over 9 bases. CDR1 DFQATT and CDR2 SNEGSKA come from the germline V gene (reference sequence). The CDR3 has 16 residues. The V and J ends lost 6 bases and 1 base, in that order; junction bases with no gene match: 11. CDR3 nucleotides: TGCAGTGCGCGGTCCGGTCTAGCGGGGCGCACAGATACGCAGTATTTT. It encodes CSARSGLAGRTDTQYF.

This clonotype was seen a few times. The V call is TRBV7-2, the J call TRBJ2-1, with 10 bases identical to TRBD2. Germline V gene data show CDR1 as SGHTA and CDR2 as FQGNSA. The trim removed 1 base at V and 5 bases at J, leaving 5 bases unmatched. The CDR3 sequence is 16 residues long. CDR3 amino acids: CASSLGSGGANNEQFF. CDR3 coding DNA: TGTGCCAGCAGCTTAGGGAGCGGGGGGGCGAACAATGAGCAGTTCTTC.

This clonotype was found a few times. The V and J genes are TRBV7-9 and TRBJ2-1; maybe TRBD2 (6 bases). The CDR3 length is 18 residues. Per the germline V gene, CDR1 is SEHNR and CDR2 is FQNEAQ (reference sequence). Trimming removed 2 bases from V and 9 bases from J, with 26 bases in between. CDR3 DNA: TGTGCCAGCAGCTTATCCGGTATGCCCCCTCGGGGGTTCGGTGAGCAGTTCTTC. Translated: CASSLSGMPPRGFGEQFF.

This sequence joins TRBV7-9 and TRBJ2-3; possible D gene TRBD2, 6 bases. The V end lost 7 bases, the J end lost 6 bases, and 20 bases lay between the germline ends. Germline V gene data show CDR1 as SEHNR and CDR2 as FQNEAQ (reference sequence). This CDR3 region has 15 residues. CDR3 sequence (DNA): TGTGCCAGCACCCCCATTGGCAGGGAGGAGGATACGCAGTATTTT. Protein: CASTPIGREEDTQYF.

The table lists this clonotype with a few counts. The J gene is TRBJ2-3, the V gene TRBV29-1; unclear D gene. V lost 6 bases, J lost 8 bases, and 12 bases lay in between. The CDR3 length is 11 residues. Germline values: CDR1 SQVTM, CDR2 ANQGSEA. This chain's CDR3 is CSVPFIGTQYF. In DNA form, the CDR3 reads TGCAGCGTCCCTTTTATAGGTACGCAGTATTTT.

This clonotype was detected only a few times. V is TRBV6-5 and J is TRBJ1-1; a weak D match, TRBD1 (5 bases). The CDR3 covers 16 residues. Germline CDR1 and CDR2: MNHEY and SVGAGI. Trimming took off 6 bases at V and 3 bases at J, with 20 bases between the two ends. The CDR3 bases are TGTGCCAGCAGAAACCGGGACGGAGGGTGGGACACTGAAGCTTTCTTT. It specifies CASRNRDGGWDTEAFF.

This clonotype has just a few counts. This CDR3 reads CASSQDYLYGYTF. The CDR3 DNA follows: TGTGCCAGCAGCCAAGATTATCTCTATGGCTACACCTTC. This rearrangement joins TRBV14 to TRBJ1-2; D is undetermined. V was trimmed by 0 bases and J by 4 bases, leaving 6 bases between them. There are 13 residues in the CDR3. CDR1 SGHDN and CDR2 FVKESK come from the germline V gene.

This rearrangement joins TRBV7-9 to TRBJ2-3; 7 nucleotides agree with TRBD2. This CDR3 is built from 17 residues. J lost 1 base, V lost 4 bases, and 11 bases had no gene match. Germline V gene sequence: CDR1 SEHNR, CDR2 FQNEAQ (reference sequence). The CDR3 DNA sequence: TGTGCCAGCAGCTCGTTCTTCGCGGGAGTAGGCACAGATACGCAGTATTTT. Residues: CASSSFFAGVGTDTQYF.

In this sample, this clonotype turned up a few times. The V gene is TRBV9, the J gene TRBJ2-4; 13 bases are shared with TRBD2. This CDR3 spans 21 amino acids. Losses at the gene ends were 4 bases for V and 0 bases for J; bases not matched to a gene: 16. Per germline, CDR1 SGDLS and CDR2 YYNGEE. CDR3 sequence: CASSPTPLAGGLPLAKNIQYF. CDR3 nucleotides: TGTGCCAGCAGCCCGACGCCACTAGCGGGGGGGTTACCCCTAGCCAAAAACATTCAGTACTTC.

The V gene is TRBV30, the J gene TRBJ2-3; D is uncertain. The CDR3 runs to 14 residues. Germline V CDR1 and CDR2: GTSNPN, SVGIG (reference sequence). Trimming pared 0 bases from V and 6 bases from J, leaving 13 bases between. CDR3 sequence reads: CAWSVLAAGDTQYF. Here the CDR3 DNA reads TGTGCCTGGAGTGTATTAGCTGCCGGGGATACGCAGTATTTT.

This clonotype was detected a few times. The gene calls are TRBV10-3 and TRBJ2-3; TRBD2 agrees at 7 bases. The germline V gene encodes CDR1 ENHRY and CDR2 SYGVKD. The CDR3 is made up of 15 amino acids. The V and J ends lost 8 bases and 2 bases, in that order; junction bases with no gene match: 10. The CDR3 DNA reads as TGTGCCATCGGGAGACTAGCAGATACCACAGATACGCAGTATTTT. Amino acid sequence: CAIGRLADTTDTQYF.

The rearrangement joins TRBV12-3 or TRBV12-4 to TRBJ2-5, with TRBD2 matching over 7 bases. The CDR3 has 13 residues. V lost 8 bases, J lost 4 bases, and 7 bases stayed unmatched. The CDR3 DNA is TGTGCCAGCGGGGGAGGGACGCGAGAGACCCAGTACTTC. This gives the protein CASGGGTRETQYF.

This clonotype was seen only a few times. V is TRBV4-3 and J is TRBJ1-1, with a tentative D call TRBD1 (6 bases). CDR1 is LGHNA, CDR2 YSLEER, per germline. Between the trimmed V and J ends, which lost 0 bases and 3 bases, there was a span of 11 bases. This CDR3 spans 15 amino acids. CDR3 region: CASSQDDRGDTEAFF. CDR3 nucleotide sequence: TGCGCCAGCAGCCAAGATGATAGGGGGGACACTGAAGCTTTCTTT.

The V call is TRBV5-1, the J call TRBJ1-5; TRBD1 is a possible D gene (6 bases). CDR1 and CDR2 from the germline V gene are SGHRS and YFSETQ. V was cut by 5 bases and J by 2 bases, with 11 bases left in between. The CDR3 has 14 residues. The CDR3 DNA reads TGCGCCAGCAGTCGATCAGGGGGCAATCAGCCCCAGCATTTT. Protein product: CASSRSGGNQPQHF.